This T cell receptor beta chain was found in a study of cytomegalovirus exposure and HLA in healthy donors. Broader study findings: Association of a missense DCLRE1C variant with TCR beta V- and J-gene trimming was reported in a later analysis.

Donors were nominally healthy when sampled, though unrecorded immune exposures were likely. PCR primers comprised 60 Vbeta and 13 Jbeta primers. The assay was immunoSEQ multiplex PCR, and TCRdb's table has in-frame clones only and misses some. Of 200,000 or so clones in the sample, about 80% are singletons; the top ten hold roughly 2.1%. This clone was seen a few times. Its antigen is undetermined. Trimming shortened V by 6 bases and J by 5 bases, and 11 bases separated the two germline ends. CDR3 size: 14 residues. Per the germline V gene, CDR1 is MRHNA and CDR2 is SNTAGT. This TCR derives from a woman under 30 in good health and CMV-seropositive. The material sequenced was PBMCs. The chain uses TRBV6-4 and TRBJ1-6; D gene unclear. The CDR3 region is CASRALRDNSPLHF. In DNA, the CDR3 is TGTGCCAGCAGGGCCCTTCGGGATAATTCACCCCTCCACTTT.